This entry lists 30 T cell receptor beta chains sequenced from one sample in a study of T cells in Graves' hyperthyroidism and ophthalmopathy. The investigators amplified TCR beta CDR3 regions from RNA transcripts. The TCR CDR3 was amplified in a first-round RT-PCR using the HTBI primer set. TCRdb processed the multiplex PCR reads anew with MiXCR; each CDR3 protein has one entry. The data contain about 640,000 distinct CDR3 sequences, roughly 20% of them singletons. The sequenced material came from blood. The receptors here all came from a man under 40 with Graves' ophthalmopathy.

CDR3 in DNA: TGTGCCAGCAGCCAAGATCTCCCGGAGACCCAGTACTTC. It yields the protein CASSQDLPETQYF. The J gene is TRBJ2-5, the V gene TRBV14, with unresolved D. Germline V CDR1 and CDR2: SGHDN, FVKESK. The CDR3 consists of 13 residues. V was clipped by 0 bases and J by 5 bases, with 7 bases between them.

This clonotype was picked up many times. The chain combines TRBV28 with TRBJ2-7; TRBD2 aligns across 8 bases. The CDR3 extends over 15 amino acids. Germline CDR1 and CDR2: MDHEN and SYDVKM. Losses at the gene ends were 3 bases for V and 3 bases for J; bases not matched to a gene: 7. This CDR3 reads CASSFLSGASYEQYF. CDR3 coding DNA: TGTGCCAGCAGTTTCCTTAGCGGGGCTAGCTACGAGCAGTACTTC.

The gene calls are TRBV2 and TRBJ1-2; D is unclear. The CDR3 runs 14 residues. The germline CDR1 and CDR2 sequences are SNHLY and FYNNEI. Trimming cost V 7 bases and J 4 bases, with 16 bases left between them. The CDR3 DNA reads as TGTGCCAGCATACCTAGGACGGACGCCTATGGCTACACCTTC. Its translation is CASIPRTDAYGYTF.

This clonotype was counted a few times. This rearrangement joins TRBV3-1 to TRBJ2-2, with no clear D. CDR1 is LGHDT, CDR2 YNNKEL, per germline (reference sequence). The CDR3 covers 14 residues. V shed 0 bases and J shed 7 bases, with 9 bases lying between them. The CDR3 loop is CASSQDRSRGELFF. The DNA of the CDR3 is TGTGCCAGCAGCCAAGATCGGTCCCGCGGGGAGCTGTTTTTT.

Only a few counts were recorded for this clonotype. The CDR3 nucleotides are TGTGCCAGCAGGGCCAGACTAGCGGGGACCTACAATGAGCAGTTCTTC. It is translated as CASRARLAGTYNEQFF. The chain is built from TRBV6-1 and TRBJ2-1, with 11 nucleotides matching TRBD2. The CDR3 has 16 residues. Germline loops: CDR1 MNHNS, CDR2 SASEGT. V trimming: 6 bases; J trimming: 2 bases; junction bases outside the gene matches: 6.

The V and J genes are TRBV6-1 and TRBJ1-5, with D unclear. Looked up from germline, CDR1 is MNHNS and CDR2 is SASEGT. Trimming removed 1 base at V and 6 bases at J, with 13 bases between. The CDR3 runs to 15 residues. The DNA of the CDR3 is TGTGCCAGCAGTGAAGGTCTAGGGATGAGTCAGCCCCAGCATTTT. Its translation: CASSEGLGMSQPQHF.

This clonotype was seen at least ten times. The V gene is TRBV11-3, the J gene TRBJ2-2, with a possible D match to TRBD1 (6 bases). V was pared by 6 bases and J by 3 bases, with 11 bases between. The CDR3 runs to 14 residues. Per the germline V gene, CDR1 is SGHNT and CDR2 is YENEEA. In DNA, the CDR3 is TGTGCCAGCAGTCTAGGGGGAGACACCGGGGAGCTGTTTTTT. Translation gives CASSLGGDTGELFF.

The table lists this clonotype with a few counts. The chain links TRBV29-1 to TRBJ2-6; possible D gene TRBD1, 6 bases. Germline-derived CDR1 and CDR2 are SQVTM and ANQGSEA. V lost 0 bases, J lost 0 bases, and 18 bases lay in between. The CDR3 has 19 amino acids. In nucleotides, the CDR3 is TGCAGCGTTGAAGATCCCCTACCGGGACACTTCTCTGGGGCCAACGTCCTGACTTTC. It codes for CSVEDPLPGHFSGANVLTF. The full variable domain, its missing parts supplied by reference TRBV29-1 and TRBJ2-6, is SAVISQKPSRDICQRGTSLTIQCQVDSQVTMMFWYRQQPGQSLTLIATANQGSEATYESGFVIDKFPISRPNLTFSTLTVSNMSPEDSSIYLCSVEDPLPGHFSGANVLTFGAGSRLTVL.

Notes on this clonotype: Given a much more abundant clone one base away, this may be a read error. The chain has TRBV5-1 and TRBJ2-7; D may be TRBD1 (5 bases). This CDR3 has 14 residues. Germline V gene sequence: CDR1 SGHRS, CDR2 YFSETQ. The V end was cut by 0 bases, the J end by 2 bases, with 9 bases between. CDR3 DNA sequence: TGCGCCAGCAGCTTGGAAGGGGCCACCTACGAGCAGTACTTC. It yields the protein CASSLEGATYEQYF. Drawing the rest from reference TRBV5-1 and TRBJ2-7, the complete variable domain is KAGVTQTPRYLIKTRGQQVTLSCSPISGHRSVSWYQQTPGQGLQFLFEYFSETQRNKGNFPGRFSGRQFSNSRSEMNVSTLELGDSALYLCASSLEGATYEQYFGPGTRLTVT.

At least ten counts were recorded for this clonotype. This chain joins TRBV19 and TRBJ1-5, with D perhaps matching TRBD1 (6 bases). This CDR3 has 14 amino acids. Germline V gene sequence: CDR1 LNHDA, CDR2 SQIVND (reference sequence). Trimming pared 7 bases from V and 6 bases from J, leaving 16 bases between. In nucleotides, the CDR3 is TGTGCCAGTAACCTCATCGGGGGCCCTCAGCCCCAGCATTTT. The encoded protein is CASNLIGGPQPQHF. Using reference TRBV19 and TRBJ1-5 for the parts outside the CDR3, the full variable domain is DGGITQSPKYLFRKEGQNVTLSCEQNLNHDAMYWYRQDPGQGLRLIYYSQIVNDFQKGDIAEGYSVSREKKESFPLTVTSAQKNPTAFYLCASNLIGGPQPQHFGDGTRLSIL.

This clonotype was counted at least ten times. Compared with germline, one end of the junction differs, possibly owing to a read error. The chain links TRBV7-7 to TRBJ2-1, with a weak D call TRBD1 (6 bases). There are 17 residues in the CDR3. Germline CDR1 SSHAT, CDR2 FNYEAQ (reference sequence). The chain's CDR3 is CASSLNPQGTDNNEQFF. CDR3 DNA: TGTGCTAGCAGCTTAAACCCCCAGGGGACCGACAACAATGAGCAGTTCTTC.

The chain uses TRBV6-5 and TRBJ1-4, with D maybe TRBD1 (5 bases). V was cut by 0 bases and J by 0 bases, with 8 bases left in between. Germline loops: CDR1 MNHEY, CDR2 SVGAGI. The CDR3 consists of 16 residues. The CDR3 sequence is CASSYSGTATNEKLFF. CDR3 sequence (DNA): TGTGCCAGCAGTTACTCGGGGACGGCAACTAATGAAAAACTGTTTTTT.

This chain links TRBV28 with TRBJ2-1; TRBD1 matches at 9 bases. With 1 base clipped from V and 7 bases from J, the junction kept 5 bases outside the gene matches. The CDR3 is made up of 15 amino acids. CDR1 and CDR2 from the germline V gene are MDHEN and SYDVKM. The CDR3 DNA is TGTGCCAGCAGTTTATCGACAGGGGGTCGGAATGAGCAGTTCTTC. Amino acids: CASSLSTGGRNEQFF.

This clonotype was seen more than once but under ten times. The junction departs from the called germline gene at one end, perhaps through a read error. The CDR3 loop is CTSSVTAASSYEQYF. For the CDR3, the DNA is TGTACCAGCAGTGTTACGGCGGCGAGCTCCTACGAGCAGTACTTC. This sequence joins TRBV2 and TRBJ2-7; unclear D gene. The CDR3 spans 15 residues. Germline CDR1 and CDR2: SNHLY and FYNNEI. Complete variable domain (other parts from reference TRBV2 and TRBJ2-7): EPEVTQTPSHQVTQMGQEVILRCVPISNHLYFYWYRQILGQKVEFLVSFYNNEISEKSEIFDDQFSVERPDGSNFTLKIRSTKLEDSAMYFCTSSVTAASSYEQYFGPGTRLTVT.

The CDR3 DNA reads as TGTGCCAGTAGTACTAGCCTTAGCTCCTACAATGAGCAGTTCTTC. Amino acids: CASSTSLSSYNEQFF. The chain recombines TRBV19 with TRBJ2-1, with D possibly matching TRBD2 (5 bases). V shed 4 bases and J shed 0 bases, with 10 bases lying between them. The CDR3 is 15 residues long. Per the germline V gene, CDR1 is LNHDA and CDR2 is SQIVND (reference sequence).

In this sample, this clonotype turned up many times. In nucleotides, the CDR3 is TGCGCCAGCAGCTTGGAGGGACAGGGATACTACGAGCAGTACTTC. Protein sequence: CASSLEGQGYYEQYF. The chain employs TRBV5-1 and TRBJ2-7, with 9 bases fitting TRBD1. The CDR3 is 15 residues long. Trimming took 0 bases from V and 3 from J; bases not matched to a gene: 4. CDR1 is SGHRS and CDR2 is YFSETQ in the germline V gene.

This clonotype appeared a few times. The CDR3 loop reads CASSFPETQYF. The CDR3 DNA reads as TGTGCCAGCAGTTTCCCAGAGACCCAGTACTTC. This chain uses TRBV27 with TRBJ2-5, with D uncertain. Trimming cost V 3 bases and J 4 bases, with 3 bases left between them. Germline V gene lookup returns CDR1 MNHEY and CDR2 SMNVEV (reference sequence). The CDR3 loop spans 11 amino acids.

V gene TRBV4-2 combines with J gene TRBJ1-2; possible D gene TRBD1, 5 bases. CDR1 and CDR2 (germline): LGHNA, YNFKEQ. CDR3 size: 14 residues. V lost 0 bases, J lost 8 bases, and 13 bases lay in between. The CDR3 DNA is TGTGCCAGCAGCCAAGATCGGGGGGGAAGCGGCTACACCTTC. As protein: CASSQDRGGSGYTF.

The V call is TRBV11-2, the J call TRBJ1-1; a weak D match, TRBD1 (6 bases). CDR1 is SGHAT, CDR2 FQNNGV, per germline. The CDR3 is 15 residues long. Trimming shortened V by 1 base and J by 5 bases, and 14 bases separated the two germline ends. CDR3: CASSLGFIRGTEAFF. CDR3 nucleotide sequence: TGTGCCAGCAGCTTAGGGTTTATAAGGGGGACTGAAGCTTTCTTT.

The V and J genes are TRBV5-5 and TRBJ1-4, with a tentative D call TRBD1 (6 bases). The CDR3 runs to 15 residues. CDR1 is SGHKS, CDR2 YYEKEE, per germline (reference sequence). Trimming shortened V by 0 bases and J by 8 bases, and 14 bases separated the two germline ends. The CDR3 DNA reads as TGTGCCAGCAGCTTGGGGGGGGCTGAAGGAGAAAAACTGTTTTTT. This gives the protein CASSLGGAEGEKLFF.

This clonotype was counted ten times or more. CDR3 DNA sequence: TGCAGTGCTAGAGATTGGCGCCAGTCCCCTTACAATGAGCAGTTCTTC. Its protein product is CSARDWRQSPYNEQFF. The chain uses TRBV20-1 and TRBJ2-1, with D hard to call. Looked up from germline, CDR1 is DFQATT and CDR2 is SNEGSKA (reference sequence). Trimming pared 0 bases from V and 4 bases from J, leaving 16 bases between. The CDR3 runs to 16 residues.

This clonotype showed up many times. The chain is built from TRBV20-1 and TRBJ1-1; unclear D gene. Per germline, CDR1 DFQATT and CDR2 SNEGSKA (reference sequence). This CDR3 has 9 amino acids. The V and J ends lost 6 bases and 8 bases respectively, with 7 bases between them. CDR3 residues: CSATREAFF. The CDR3, as DNA: TGCAGTGCCACCCGGGAAGCTTTCTTT.

The gene calls are TRBV14 and TRBJ2-7; 7 nucleotides line up with TRBD2. After removal of 4 bases from V and 5 bases from J, the junction contained 8 bases not matched to a gene. The germline V gene encodes CDR1 SGHDN and CDR2 FVKESK. This CDR3 spans 14 amino acids. The DNA of the CDR3 is TGTGCCAGCAGCCCCGGACTAGTGGGCCACGAGCAGTACTTC. This gives the protein CASSPGLVGHEQYF.

This clonotype was observed at least ten times. The V gene is TRBV7-3, the J gene TRBJ2-7, with D maybe TRBD2 (6 bases). Germline CDR1 SGHTA, CDR2 FQGTGA. Trimming left V 8 bases short and J 9 bases short, with 11 bases between. The CDR3 is made up of 10 amino acids. CDR3 loop: CASATRGQYF. Here the CDR3 DNA reads TGTGCCAGCGCCACGCGGGGGCAGTACTTC.

This clonotype was seen a few times. The chain recombines TRBV11-3 with TRBJ2-3; D uncertain. This CDR3 has 15 residues. Deletions cut 1 base from V and 0 bases from J, with 8 bases between. Germline lookup yields CDR1 SGHNT and CDR2 YENEEA. Here the CDR3 DNA reads TGTGCCAGCAGCTTAGGGTCTTCTAGCACAGATACGCAGTATTTT. Its translation: CASSLGSSSTDTQYF. Full variable domain (outside the CDR3, taken from reference TRBV11-3 and TRBJ2-3): EAGVVQSPRYKIIEKKQPVAFWCNPISGHNTLYWYLQNLGQGPELLIRYENEEAVDDSQLPKDRFSAERLKGVDSTLKIQPAELGDSAVYLCASSLGSSSTDTQYFGPGTRLTVL.

This rearrangement joins TRBV7-9 to TRBJ2-5; no reliable D call. Germline V gene lookup returns CDR1 SEHNR and CDR2 FQNEAQ (reference sequence). The CDR3 consists of 13 residues. V lost 1 base and J lost 4, with 7 bases in between. CDR3 bases: TGTGCCAGCAGCTTAGAGATTCGAGAGACCCAGTACTTC. Residues: CASSLEIRETQYF.

For the CDR3, the DNA is TGTGCCAGCAGGAGGACTAGCAGGAGTCTAGGTGAGCAGTTCTTC. Translated, it gives CASRRTSRSLGEQFF. The chain links TRBV3-1 to TRBJ2-1; 8 nucleotides line up with TRBD2. The junction had 13 bases not matched to a gene; V was cut back by 6 bases and J by 9 bases. This CDR3 contains 15 residues. Germline CDR1 and CDR2: LGHDT and YNNKEL (reference sequence).

V usage is TRBV11-2 and J usage is TRBJ2-7, with 14 bases fitting TRBD2. The length of the CDR3 is 16 residues. Germline V gene sequence: CDR1 SGHAT, CDR2 FQNNGV. J was trimmed by 7 bases and V by 5 bases; bases with no gene match: 10. CDR3 region: CASSPGLAGAPTEQYF. The CDR3 DNA follows: TGTGCCAGCAGCCCGGGACTAGCGGGAGCTCCTACAGAGCAGTACTTC.

This clonotype was counted between two and nine times. The chain employs TRBV11-3 and TRBJ2-2; D is possibly TRBD2 (5 bases). Per the germline V gene, CDR1 is SGHNT and CDR2 is YENEEA. Trimming took 5 bases from V and 6 from J, leaving 16 bases between them. The length of the CDR3 is 15 residues. DNA of the CDR3: TGTGCCAGCAGCCCCGATTCGGGATTCTCCGGGGAGCTGTTTTTT. Residues: CASSPDSGFSGELFF. The whole variable domain, filled in from reference TRBV11-3 and TRBJ2-2, reads EAGVVQSPRYKIIEKKQPVAFWCNPISGHNTLYWYLQNLGQGPELLIRYENEEAVDDSQLPKDRFSAERLKGVDSTLKIQPAELGDSAVYLCASSPDSGFSGELFFGEGSRLTVL.

This clonotype has ten or more counts. CDR3 nucleotides: TGTGCCAGCAGCCCCGGGACAGGGATCACCGGGGAGCTGTTTTTT. Translation gives CASSPGTGITGELFF. This sequence joins TRBV3-1 and TRBJ2-2; TRBD1 aligns across 9 bases. V was pared by 4 bases and J by 4 bases, with 4 bases of the junction left unmatched. CDR1 and CDR2 (germline): LGHDT, YNNKEL (reference sequence). The CDR3 has 15 amino acids.